What follows are 15 T cell receptor beta chains derived from one specimen sequenced in a study of blood T cell repertoires in COVID-19. TCRdb's table, derived via immunoSEQ multiplex PCR, lists solely in-frame clones and lacks some. The table shows about 240,000 clones, with around 87% occurring only once. Sample: peripheral blood. The origin of the receptors is a man in his 60s who had recovered from COVID-19.

The V call is TRBV5-8, the J call TRBJ1-1; 9 nucleotides match TRBD1. Germline V lookup: CDR1 SGHTS, CDR2 YDEGEE. The CDR3 has 13 amino acids. Trimming removed 2 bases from V and 7 bases from J; junction bases left unmatched: 3. CDR3 DNA sequence: TGTGCCAGCAGCTTCGGGACAGGGAATGAAGCTTTCTTT. It encodes CASSFGTGNEAFF.

The CDR3 spells CASSFANNADTQYF. The CDR3 nucleotides read TGTGCCAGCAGCTTTGCTAATAACGCAGATACGCAGTATTTT. The chain combines TRBV5-8 with TRBJ2-3; D unresolved. Per germline, CDR1 SGHTS and CDR2 YDEGEE. V lost 2 bases and J 4 bases, leaving 11 bases between the germline ends. There are 14 residues in the CDR3.

The rearrangement links TRBV5-4 to TRBJ2-5; D is unclear. The CDR3 is made up of 13 amino acids. Germline V gives CDR1 SGHNT, CDR2 YYREEE (reference sequence). V lost 0 bases to trimming and J lost 5 bases, with 8 bases between them. The CDR3 loop is CASSLGTGETQYF. The CDR3 DNA is TGTGCCAGCAGCTTGGGAACGGGTGAGACCCAGTACTTC.

This clone occurred once. This chain links TRBV6-1 with TRBJ2-3; TRBD2 might be the D (6 bases). Germline V gene sequence: CDR1 MNHNS, CDR2 SASEGT. The CDR3 loop spans 17 amino acids. The V and J ends lost 3 bases and 4 bases respectively, with 20 bases between them. The CDR3 here is CASSDGLRILLADTQYF. The CDR3 DNA reads TGTGCCAGCAGTGACGGACTAAGAATACTCTTAGCAGATACGCAGTATTTT.

This chain joins TRBV18 and TRBJ1-6, with 10 bases lining up with TRBD1. The length of the CDR3 is 17 residues. The V gene end was trimmed by 2 bases and the J gene end by 7 bases; junction bases not matched to a gene: 8. From germline, CDR1 is KGHSH and CDR2 LQKENI. CDR3 loop: CASSPTGQGDRNSPLHF. The CDR3 DNA reads TGTGCCAGCTCACCAACCGGACAGGGGGATAGAAATTCACCCCTCCACTTT.

The chain couples TRBV7-9 to TRBJ1-5; 8 bases map to TRBD1. CDR1 and CDR2 from the germline V gene are SEHNR and FQNEAQ (reference sequence). The V segment lost 5 bases and the J segment 6 bases; nucleotides outside the gene matches: 6. The CDR3 runs 14 residues. As DNA, the CDR3 is TGTGCCAGCAGCAGTTACGACAGGGGTCAGCCCCAGCATTTT. It translates to CASSSYDRGQPQHF.

This chain joins TRBV2 and TRBJ2-3; TRBD2 agrees at 9 bases. V was clipped by 8 bases and J by 6 bases; unmatched bases: 18. This CDR3 is built from 17 residues. Germline CDR1 is SNHLY and CDR2 is FYNNEI. This CDR3 is CASGIDRFQRGADTQYF. The CDR3, as DNA: TGTGCCAGCGGGATTGATAGGTTCCAGCGGGGGGCTGATACGCAGTATTTT.

V usage is TRBV20-1 and J usage is TRBJ1-2, with TRBD1 as a possible D gene (6 bases). This CDR3 region has 11 residues. V was clipped by 6 bases and J by 13 bases, with 18 bases between them. The germline CDR1 and CDR2 sequences are DFQATT and SNEGSKA (reference sequence). In DNA form, the CDR3 reads TGCAGTGCGTGGGGACCGGGACAACCCACCTTC. Translating it yields CSAWGPGQPTF.

The chain employs TRBV5-5 and TRBJ1-5, with unresolved D. V lost 2 bases to trimming and J lost 5 bases, with 11 bases between them. Germline V CDR1 and CDR2: SGHKS, YYEKEE (reference sequence). CDR3 length: 14 residues. DNA of the CDR3: TGTGCCAGCAGCTTTCGGTCGGGTGATCAGCCCCAGCATTTT. This translates into CASSFRSGDQPQHF.

This clone was counted once. DNA for the CDR3: TGTGCCAGCAGTGAATGGGGTGAAGGACAGGGGTACCACGAGCAGTACTTC. Protein: CASSEWGEGQGYHEQYF. The rearrangement joins TRBV6-1 to TRBJ2-7; TRBD1 agrees at 9 bases. V trimming: 2 bases; J trimming: 5 bases; junction bases outside the gene matches: 13. CDR1 and CDR2 from the germline V gene are MNHNS and SASEGT. This CDR3 has 17 amino acids.

This chain links TRBV7-8 with TRBJ2-7; no reliable D call. The V and J ends lost 5 bases and 5 bases respectively, with 16 bases between them. CDR3 length: 14 amino acids. Germline lookup yields CDR1 SGHVS and CDR2 FQNEAQ. As DNA, the CDR3 is TGTGCCAGCAGCACGTATACCGGCGGAAACGAGCAGTACGTC. Amino acids: CASSTYTGGNEQYV.

The chain uses TRBV10-3 and TRBJ2-3; 9 bases line up with TRBD2. The germline CDR1 and CDR2 sequences are ENHRY and SYGVKD. This CDR3 contains 17 residues. V lost 0 bases and J lost 2; bases outside the gene matches: 6. CDR3 residues: CAISESLQRGVTDTQYF. The CDR3 coding sequence is TGTGCCATCAGTGAGTCTCTGCAGCGGGGGGTCACAGATACGCAGTATTTT.

This rearrangement joins TRBV9 to TRBJ1-4; D may be TRBD1 (5 bases). Germline V gives CDR1 SGDLS, CDR2 YYNGEE. This CDR3 has 16 residues. V was pared by 1 base and J by 4 bases, with 14 bases between. CDR3: CASSVRADTLNEKLFF. CDR3 coding DNA: TGTGCCAGCAGCGTAAGGGCGGACACCCTTAATGAAAAACTGTTTTTT. The full variable domain, completed using reference TRBV9 and TRBJ1-4, is DSGVTQTPKHLITATGQRVTLRCSPRSGDLSVYWYQQSLDQGLQFLIQYYNGEERAKGNILERFSAQQFPDLHSELNLSSLELGDSALYFCASSVRADTLNEKLFFGSGTQLSVL.

The chain employs TRBV13 and TRBJ1-2, with TRBD1 matching over 7 bases. This CDR3 is built from 15 residues. The V segment lost 5 bases and the J segment 2 bases; nucleotides outside the gene matches: 8. CDR1 and CDR2 from the germline V gene are PRHDT and FYEKMQ (reference sequence). In DNA, the CDR3 is TGTGCCAGCAGCGCGGCCTACAGGGGCAACTATGGCTACACCTTC. Translated: CASSAAYRGNYGYTF.

The CDR3 region is CASRGLGYGYTF. Written as DNA, the CDR3 is TGTGCCAGCAGGGGGCTAGGCTATGGCTACACCTTC. The V and J genes are TRBV12-3 or TRBV12-4 and TRBJ1-2, with D perhaps TRBD1 (5 bases). V lost 6 bases and J lost 4, with 9 bases in between. The CDR3 totals 12 residues.